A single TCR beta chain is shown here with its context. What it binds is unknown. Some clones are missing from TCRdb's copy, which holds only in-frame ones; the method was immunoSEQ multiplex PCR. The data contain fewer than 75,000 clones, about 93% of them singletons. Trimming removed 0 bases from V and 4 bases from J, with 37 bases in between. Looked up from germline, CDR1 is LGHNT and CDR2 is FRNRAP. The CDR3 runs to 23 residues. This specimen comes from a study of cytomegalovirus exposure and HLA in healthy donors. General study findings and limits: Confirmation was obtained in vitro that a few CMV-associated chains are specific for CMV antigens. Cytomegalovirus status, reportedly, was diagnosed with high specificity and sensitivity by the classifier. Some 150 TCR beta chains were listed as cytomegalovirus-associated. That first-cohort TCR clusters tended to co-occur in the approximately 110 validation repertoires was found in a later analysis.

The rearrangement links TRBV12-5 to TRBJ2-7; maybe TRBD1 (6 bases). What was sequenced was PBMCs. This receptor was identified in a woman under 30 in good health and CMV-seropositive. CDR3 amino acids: CASGLVFPQIVVDRPPGHYEQYF. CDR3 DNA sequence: TGTGCTAGTGGTTTGGTATTCCCTCAAATTGTGGTCGACAGGCCCCCGGGCCATTACGAGCAGTACTTC.